The 10 T cell receptor beta chains below come from one sample, sequenced in a study of T cell repertoires in cytomegalovirus infection. These receptors lack a known antigen. One entry per CDR3 protein, called by TCRdb with MiXCR from the reads. This table holds hundreds of thousands of distinct CDR3 sequences, roughly 36% found once. Specimen: cultured PBMCs, collected from culture after CMV antigen stimulation. These receptor sequences come from a human donor in good health (CMV status not recorded). Some clones in this sample may be carry-over from other donors' samples.

In its sample, this clonotype was seen a few times. This rearrangement joins TRBV12-5 to TRBJ2-5; 11 bases are a match to TRBD2. Looked up from germline, CDR1 is LGHNT and CDR2 is FRNRAP. The CDR3 is 16 amino acids. Losses at the gene ends were 1 base for V and 1 base for J; bases not matched to a gene: 2. Here the CDR3 DNA reads TGTGCTAGTGGTTTGGGCGGGACTAGCGGCCAAGAGACCCAGTACTTC. Protein sequence: CASGLGGTSGQETQYF.

The rearrangement joins TRBV10-3 to TRBJ2-3; no definite D call. The V end was cut by 2 bases, the J end by 4 bases, with 4 bases between. CDR3 length: 12 amino acids. Germline V gene lookup returns CDR1 ENHRY and CDR2 SYGVKD. CDR3 DNA: TGTGCCATCAGTGAGAATTCAGATACGCAGTATTTT. As protein: CAISENSDTQYF.

This clonotype was detected a few times. The chain carries TRBV7-6 and TRBJ2-1, with 7 bases aligning to TRBD2. Losses at the gene ends were 4 bases for V and 6 bases for J; bases not matched to a gene: 9. The germline V gene has CDR1 SGHVS and CDR2 FNYEAQ. The CDR3 is 15 amino acids. The CDR3 bases are TGTGCCAGCAGCTCGTCTGGACTAGGAAGCAATGAGCAGTTCTTC. Translated: CASSSSGLGSNEQFF.

The chain carries TRBV7-6 and TRBJ1-4; D is ambiguous. V gave up 5 bases and J gave up 7 bases, with 11 bases separating them. CDR1 is SGHVS and CDR2 is FNYEAQ in the germline V gene. The CDR3 runs to 13 residues. CDR3 residues: CASSPRGAEKLFF. The CDR3 DNA reads TGTGCCAGCAGCCCGCGCGGAGCTGAAAAACTGTTTTTT. Using reference TRBV7-6 and TRBJ1-4 for the parts outside the CDR3, the full variable domain is GAGVSQSPRYKVTKRGQDVALRCDPISGHVSLYWYRQALGQGPEFLTYFNYEAQQDKSGLPNDRFSAERPEGSISTLTIQRTEQRDSAMYRCASSPRGAEKLFFGSGTQLSVL.

The CDR3 loop is CASSWTSGQEQFF. The DNA of the CDR3 is TGTGCCAGCAGTTGGACTAGCGGCCAAGAGCAGTTCTTC. J is TRBJ2-1 and V is TRBV12-3 or TRBV12-4, with 10 bases matching TRBD2. This CDR3 has 13 amino acids. Unmatched junction bases numbered 4, after V lost 4 bases and J lost 10 bases.

Only a few counts were recorded for this clonotype. The V call is TRBV7-9, the J call TRBJ1-6; 8 bases align to TRBD1. The germline V gene encodes CDR1 SEHNR and CDR2 FQNEAQ (reference sequence). The J segment lost 6 bases and the V segment lost 3 bases, leaving 7 bases of the junction unmatched. This CDR3 comprises 16 residues. CDR3 loop: CASSLNRGDGNSPLHF. The CDR3 DNA is TGTGCCAGCAGCTTGAACAGGGGGGATGGTAATTCACCCCTCCACTTT.

This sequence joins TRBV4-1 and TRBJ1-2; D possibly corresponds to TRBD1 (5 bases). The length of the CDR3 is 17 residues. V gave up 4 bases and J gave up 4 bases, with 22 bases separating them. The germline gives CDR1 MGHRA, CDR2 YSYEKL. The CDR3 sequence: CASSLRGSFRDGYGYTF. CDR3 DNA: TGCGCCAGCAGCCTCCGAGGGTCGTTCAGGGACGGCTATGGCTACACCTTC.

This chain connects TRBV10-3 to TRBJ1-1; D is perhaps TRBD1 (5 bases). The CDR3 covers 13 residues. CDR1 and CDR2 (germline): ENHRY, SYGVKD. V lost 6 bases and J lost 0, with 8 bases in between. The DNA of the CDR3 is TGTGCCATCAGAGGGGAAATGAACACTGAAGCTTTCTTT. Translated, it gives CAIRGEMNTEAFF.

The rearrangement links TRBV5-1 to TRBJ1-5; possible D gene TRBD1, 5 bases. The V gene's germline CDR1 is SGHRS and CDR2 YFSETQ. V was pared by 2 bases and J by 7 bases, with 13 bases between. This CDR3 has 14 residues. Here the CDR3 DNA reads TGCGCCAGCAGCTTCGACAGCCCCGGGCAGCCCCAGCATTTT. This sequence encodes CASSFDSPGQPQHF.

The gene calls are TRBV20-1 and TRBJ2-1, with TRBD2 matching 11 bases. Germline V gene data show CDR1 as DFQATT and CDR2 as SNEGSKA (reference sequence). V was clipped by 1 base and J by 10 bases; unmatched bases: 9. CDR3 length equals 15 residues. This chain's CDR3 is CSARGGTSGAPEQFF. The DNA for the CDR3 is TGCAGTGCTAGAGGCGGGACTAGCGGAGCCCCCGAGCAGTTCTTC.